One TCR beta chain is described in this entry. What it binds is not known. This entry comes from a study of T cells in Graves' hyperthyroidism and ophthalmopathy. Amplified TCR beta CDR3 regions derived from RNA transcripts. HTBI primers were the set used in a first-round RT-PCR of the TCR CDR3. In TCRdb, the multiplex PCR reads were re-called with MiXCR into one record per CDR3 protein. The sample holds approximately 600,000 distinct CDR3 sequences; about a sixth are singletons and the top ten take 3.5% to 4%. Patients between 18 and 65 years old had hyperthyroidism, newly diagnosed and lasting under 2 months. Exclusions: uncontrolled infection, other autoimmune disease, pregnancy, lactation. Using about 10 ml of fresh peripheral blood, PBMCs were prepared. The CDR3 is 13 amino acids. Germline-derived CDR1 and CDR2 are DFQATT and SNEGSKA (reference sequence). V lost 4 bases and J 5 bases, leaving 14 bases between the germline ends.

Points from the study as a whole: Most expanded thyroid clonotypes above 0.001 also appeared in blood.

V is TRBV20-1 and J is TRBJ1-1; D uncertain. The TCR comes from a woman in her twenties or thirties with Graves' hyperthyroidism. Sequencing used blood. The CDR3 loop reads CSATDYQGTEAFF. As DNA, the CDR3 is TGCAGTGCTACCGACTACCAAGGAACTGAAGCTTTCTTT.